The present T cell receptor beta chain was sequenced within a study of cytomegalovirus exposure and HLA in healthy donors. As for the study in general: Genetic ancestry analysis placed around 76% of the approximately 400 donors that were genotyped in the Caucasian-associated cluster. Study-level results: HLA restriction was apparent for most CMV-associated TCR beta chains in a later analysis. Among donors in an Asian-associated ancestry cluster, a later analysis reportedly found fewer N-insertions than the approximately 700-donor mean.

Germline CDR1 and CDR2: SGHRS and YFSETQ. The CDR3 extends over 16 amino acids. V lost 0 bases, J lost 8 bases, and 18 bases lay in between. Notes on this clone: Its antigen is unidentified.

A multiplex PCR was run with 60 Vbeta primers and 13 Jbeta primers. TCRdb's table, derived via immunoSEQ multiplex PCR, lists solely in-frame clones and lacks some. The data show 150,000 to 200,000 clones, with more than 9.5% seen just once and 7.5% to 10% held by the top ten. The V call is TRBV5-1, the J call TRBJ2-1; D remains ambiguous. The TCR originated in a man aged 45-65 years in good health and CMV-seropositive. Sequenced material: PBMCs. CDR3 bases: TGCGCCAGCAGCTTGGCCAGAGGCCCGGCGAAGGATGAGCAGTTCTTC. This sequence encodes CASSLARGPAKDEQFF.